The T cell receptor (beta chain) under discussion was sequenced for a study of PD-L1 blockade in urothelial cancer. At the level of the study: Every 3 weeks, patients received intravenous atezolizumab 1,200 mg, beginning 2014. In the patient group, about 85% of the roughly 30 were males with bladder-origin urothelial cancer. Prior chemotherapy regimens per patient numbered 0 to 3.

TCRdb's table, derived via immunoSEQ multiplex PCR, lists solely in-frame clones and lacks some. Of 45,000 to 60,000 clones in the sample, nearly 90% were seen once. Each patient's cancer was a locally advanced or metastatic urothelial carcinoma. The V gene's germline CDR1 is WSHSY and CDR2 SAAADI. There are 18 residues in the CDR3. Trimming at V came to 0 bases and at J to 1 base, leaving 10 bases not matched to a gene. The chain combines TRBV10-2 with TRBJ1-1, with 8 bases identical to TRBD1. Sequenced material: PBMCs, taken around atezolizumab (anti-PD-L1) treatment. The sequence was obtained from a man between 60 and 75 years old with urothelial cancer. Written as DNA, the CDR3 is TGCGCCAGCAGTGAGTCGATTTATACAGGGGGGGGGAACACTGAAGCTTTCTTT. This gives the protein CASSESIYTGGGNTEAFF.